The present entry profiles one TCR beta chain with its context. Its target antigen remains unknown. Base qualities were left out, and no much larger clone turns up one base away. V and J are truncated by 2 bases and 6 bases respectively, leaving an intervening sequence of 9 bases. The CDR3 contains 13 residues, cysteine and phenylalanine counted. The retained sequence is limited to the CDR3, 39 bases, with the frame set at the first base. In the germline V gene, CDR1 corresponds to MRHNA and CDR2 to SNTAGT. These data come from a study of shared clonotypes between healthy human individuals (dated by TCRdb to 2019 to 2021). For context, the study as a whole: The cohort included three men and a couple of women between 18 and 49 years of age. For each donor, CD4 naive and CD4 memory were each run on three plates, CD8 naive on two plates, and CD8 memory on one plate. To estimate repertoire size and how much clonotype sharing occurs between individuals, the study deeply sequenced the blood TCR repertoires of roughly 5 healthy adults. Libraries were prepared and TCR repertoires were sequenced by different laboratories using diverse techniques, in order to increase sequencing depth and limit assay-specific biases. Each donor's leukapheresis produced roughly between roughly 0.94 and 9.5 billion PBMCs. General conclusions and limits of the study: Rarefaction of sorted-subset datasets indicated incomplete sequencing despite the large sequencing depth. Pairwise subsampling led to the expectation that sequencing depth would affect the degree of clonotype sharing among donors. Estimated clonotype richness was generally larger for naive than for memory subsets. Sharing across a few donors was observed for around 5% of naive CD4, over 3% of naive CD8, around 2.5% of memory CD4, and about 0.38% of memory CD8 clonotypes. The genetic and exposure-history diversity represented was limited by the small number of donors. Only blood was sampled, and tissue TCR repertoires likely differ from those in blood. Compared with non-shared clonotypes, clonotypes shared by all four sorted-subset donors had higher generation probabilities.

The donors were healthy, HIV-negative adults who had no recently reported acute infections or vaccinations. All donors were Caucasian adults living in Nashville, Tennessee, USA. CD4+ T cells were enriched through magnetic negative selection, after which naive cells were positively selected on CD45RA and the remaining negative fraction served as the memory subset. Blood was collected by leukapheresis, and PBMCs were isolated by Ficoll-Histopaque density gradient centrifugation and then cryopreserved in liquid nitrogen vapor phase. Analytical flow cytometry was used to check the purity and quantity of each magnetically sorted T cell population. Each sorted fraction had its genomic DNA isolated and then quantified by UV absorbance on a Nanodrop 2000c. TCR CDR3 regions were amplified from genomic DNA by multiplex PCR using the deep immunoSEQ assay. For each cell subset, the extracted genomic DNA was distributed evenly across all wells of several immunoSEQ 96-well plates, and each plate served as one replicate. For sorted subsets, roughly 200 ng of genomic DNA, equivalent to around 31,000 T cell genomes, went into each replicate PCR. The purified libraries were quantified using a Qubit 3.0 fluorometer, sized with a Bioanalyzer 2100, and then quantified again using the KAPA Library Quantification kit. Each immunoSEQ 96-well plate was sequenced on its own single-read 150-cycle Illumina NextSeq 550 flow cell. In the source study's methods: Because the immunoSEQ output held only junctional sequences and lacked quality scores, the filtering could not match the filtering applied to full-length reads. Sequences were annotated with PyIR, a Python wrapper for IgBLAST v1.9, using IMGT germline references to assign V/J genes and CDR3. Reads were removed for weak V/J assignments (E-value above 1e-6), missing CDR3, stop codons, out-of-frame junctions, or ambiguous translated residues. A V3J clonotype was defined by an identical inferred V gene, J gene, and CDR3 amino acid sequence. To compute the percentage overlap between repertoires, the number of shared unique clonotypes was divided by the size of the smaller repertoire. Richness of each repertoire was evaluated using RTK rarefaction, the Chao1 estimator, and Recon v2.1 estimates of unobserved clonotypes. OLGA was used to compute generation probabilities for all TCRbeta clonotypes that the gDNA method yielded from a few donors. TCRdb retrieved this table from immuneACCESS and kept in-frame rearrangements only. Not all clones are present; in checked studies, unresolved V genes account for under half, and no reason is known for the remainder. The V and J calls and clone size were taken over from that table, and D and trimming were inferred from the DNA. This sample comprises roughly 1,600,000 clones, less than 99% of them detected only once. The biggest ten clones account for approximately 0.4% of the sample.

The sequence was collected from a man aged 30-40 years in good health. The sample comprised naive CD4+ T cells sorted from blood. The cell subset or site label corresponds to: CD45RA+ positively selected. In this chain, TRBV6-4 is recombined with TRBJ2-3; the D element might be TRBD1 or TRBD2, as each aligns at 5 bases. Here is the DNA: TGTGCCAGCAGTGACCGGGGCAGGGATACGCAGTATTTT. The encoded protein is CASSDRGRDTQYF.